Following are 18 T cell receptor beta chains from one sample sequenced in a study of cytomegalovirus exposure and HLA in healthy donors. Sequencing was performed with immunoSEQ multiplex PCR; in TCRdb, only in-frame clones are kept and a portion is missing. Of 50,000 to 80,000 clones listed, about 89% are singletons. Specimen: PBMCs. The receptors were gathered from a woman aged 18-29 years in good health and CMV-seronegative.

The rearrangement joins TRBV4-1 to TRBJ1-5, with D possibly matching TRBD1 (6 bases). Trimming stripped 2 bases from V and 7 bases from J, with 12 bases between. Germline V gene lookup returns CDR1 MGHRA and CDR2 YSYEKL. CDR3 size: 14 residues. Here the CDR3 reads CASSQTRGNQPQHF. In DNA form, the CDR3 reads TGCGCCAGCAGCCAAACGAGGGGGAACCAGCCCCAGCATTTT.

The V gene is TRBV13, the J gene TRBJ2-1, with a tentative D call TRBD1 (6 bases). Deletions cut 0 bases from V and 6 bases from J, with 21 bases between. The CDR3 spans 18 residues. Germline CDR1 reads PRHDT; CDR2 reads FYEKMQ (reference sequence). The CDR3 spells CASSLGDGATGFRNEQFF. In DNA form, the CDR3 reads TGTGCCAGCAGCTTAGGGGACGGAGCCACAGGGTTCCGCAATGAGCAGTTCTTC.

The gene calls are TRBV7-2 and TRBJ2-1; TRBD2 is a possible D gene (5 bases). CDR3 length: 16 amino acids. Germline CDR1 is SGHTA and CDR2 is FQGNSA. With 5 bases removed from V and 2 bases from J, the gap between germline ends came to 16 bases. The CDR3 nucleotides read TGTGCCAGCAGCCGAAACCCGAGCGGACCCTACAATGAGCAGTTCTTC. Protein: CASSRNPSGPYNEQFF.

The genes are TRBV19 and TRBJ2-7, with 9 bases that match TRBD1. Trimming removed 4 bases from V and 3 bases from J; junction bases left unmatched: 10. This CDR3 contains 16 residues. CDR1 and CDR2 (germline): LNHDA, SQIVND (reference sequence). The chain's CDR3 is CASSKNTGGPVYEQYF. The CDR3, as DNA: TGTGCCAGTAGTAAAAACACAGGGGGCCCTGTCTACGAGCAGTACTTC. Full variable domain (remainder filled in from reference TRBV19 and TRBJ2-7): DGGITQSPKYLFRKEGQNVTLSCEQNLNHDAMYWYRQDPGQGLRLIYYSQIVNDFQKGDIAEGYSVSREKKESFPLTVTSAQKNPTAFYLCASSKNTGGPVYEQYFGPGTRLTVT.

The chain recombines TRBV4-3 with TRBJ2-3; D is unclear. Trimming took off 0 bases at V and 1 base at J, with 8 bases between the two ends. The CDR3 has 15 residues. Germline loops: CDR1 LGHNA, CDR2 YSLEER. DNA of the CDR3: TGCGCCAGCAGCCAAGATCGACATCGCACAGATACGCAGTATTTT. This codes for CASSQDRHRTDTQYF.

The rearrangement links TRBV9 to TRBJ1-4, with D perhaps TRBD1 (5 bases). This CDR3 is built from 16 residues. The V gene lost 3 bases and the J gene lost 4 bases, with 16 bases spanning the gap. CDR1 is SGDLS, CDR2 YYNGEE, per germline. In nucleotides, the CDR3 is TGTGCCAGCAGCGAGTCGACAGAGAGATATAATGAAAAACTGTTTTTT. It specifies CASSESTERYNEKLFF.

The DNA for the CDR3 is TGCGCCAGCAGCCTTACAGGGGCGAGGACAGAAGCTTTCTTT. Translation gives CASSLTGARTEAFF. This chain joins TRBV5-1 and TRBJ1-1, with 7 nucleotides matching TRBD1. Looked up from germline, CDR1 is SGHRS and CDR2 is YFSETQ. After removal of 4 bases from V and 8 bases from J, the junction contained 11 bases not matched to a gene. The CDR3 covers 14 residues.

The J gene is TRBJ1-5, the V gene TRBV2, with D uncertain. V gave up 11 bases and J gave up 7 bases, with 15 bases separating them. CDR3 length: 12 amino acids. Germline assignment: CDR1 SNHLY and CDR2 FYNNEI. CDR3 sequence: CASGPGEQPQHF. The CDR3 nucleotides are TGTGCCTCCGGTCCCGGAGAACAGCCCCAGCATTTT.

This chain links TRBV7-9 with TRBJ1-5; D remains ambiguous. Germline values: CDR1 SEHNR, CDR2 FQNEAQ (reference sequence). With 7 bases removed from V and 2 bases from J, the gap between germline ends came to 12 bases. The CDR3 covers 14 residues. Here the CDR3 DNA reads TGTGCCAGCACAAGAGGGAGCGGCAATCAGCCCCAGCATTTT. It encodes CASTRGSGNQPQHF.

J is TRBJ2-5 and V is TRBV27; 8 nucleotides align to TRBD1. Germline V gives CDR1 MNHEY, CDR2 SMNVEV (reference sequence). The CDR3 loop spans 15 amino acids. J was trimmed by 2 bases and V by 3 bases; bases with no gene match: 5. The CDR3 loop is CASSLGTGLQETQYF. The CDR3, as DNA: TGTGCCAGCAGTTTGGGGACAGGACTACAAGAGACCCAGTACTTC.

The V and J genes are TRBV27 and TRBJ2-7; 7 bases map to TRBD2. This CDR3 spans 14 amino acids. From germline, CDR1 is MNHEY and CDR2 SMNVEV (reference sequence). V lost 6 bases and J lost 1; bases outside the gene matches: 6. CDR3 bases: TGTGCCAGCAGCCCCGGCGGGGGTTCCTACGAGCAGTACTTC. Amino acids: CASSPGGGSYEQYF.

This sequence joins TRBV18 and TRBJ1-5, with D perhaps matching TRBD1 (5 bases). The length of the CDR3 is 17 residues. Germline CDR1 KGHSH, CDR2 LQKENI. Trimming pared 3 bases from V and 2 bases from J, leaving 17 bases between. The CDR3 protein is CASSPLDLGGGNQPQHF. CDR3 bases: TGTGCCAGCTCACCCCTCGATCTCGGGGGAGGCAATCAGCCCCAGCATTTT.

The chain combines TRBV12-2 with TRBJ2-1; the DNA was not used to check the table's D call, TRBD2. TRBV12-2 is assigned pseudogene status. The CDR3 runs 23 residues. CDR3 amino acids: CASRLEEIRAGGQITHPYNEQFF. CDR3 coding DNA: TGTGCAAGTCGCTTAGAGGAGATTAGAGCGGGAGGGCAGATAACCCACCCCTACAATGAGCAGTTCTTC.

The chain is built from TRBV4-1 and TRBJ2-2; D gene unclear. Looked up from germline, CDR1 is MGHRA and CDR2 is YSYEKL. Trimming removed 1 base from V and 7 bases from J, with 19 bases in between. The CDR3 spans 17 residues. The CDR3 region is CASSQGQSRNMVGELFF. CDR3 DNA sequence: TGCGCCAGCAGCCAAGGGCAGTCCAGAAACATGGTCGGGGAGCTGTTTTTT.

This chain's CDR3 is CSARQQGQFF. The CDR3 DNA reads TGCAGTGCTAGACAACAGGGGCAGTTCTTC. The gene calls are TRBV20-1 and TRBJ2-1; possible D gene TRBD1, 6 bases. V dropped 2 bases and J dropped 12 bases, with 8 bases sitting between them. The germline gives CDR1 DFQATT, CDR2 SNEGSKA (reference sequence). The CDR3 is 10 residues long.

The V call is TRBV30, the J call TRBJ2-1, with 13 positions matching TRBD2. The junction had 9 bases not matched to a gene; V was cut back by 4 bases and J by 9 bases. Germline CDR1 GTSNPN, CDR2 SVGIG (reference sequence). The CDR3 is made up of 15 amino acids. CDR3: CAWNPLAGGPGEQFF. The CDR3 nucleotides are TGTGCCTGGAATCCACTAGCGGGGGGGCCCGGTGAGCAGTTCTTC.

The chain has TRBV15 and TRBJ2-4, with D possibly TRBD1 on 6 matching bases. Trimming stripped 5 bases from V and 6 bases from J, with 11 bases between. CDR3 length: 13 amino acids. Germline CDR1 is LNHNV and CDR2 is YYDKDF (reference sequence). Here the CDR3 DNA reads TGTGCCACCAGCCCCGGGACAACAAACATTCAGTACTTC. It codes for CATSPGTTNIQYF.

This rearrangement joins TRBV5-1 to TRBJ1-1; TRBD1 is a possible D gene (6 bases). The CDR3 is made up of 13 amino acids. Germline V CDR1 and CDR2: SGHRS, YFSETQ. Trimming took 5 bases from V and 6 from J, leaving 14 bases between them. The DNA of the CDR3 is TGCGCCAGCAGACCACAGGGTGGGGCTGAAGCTTTCTTT. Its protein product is CASRPQGGAEAFF.